This T cell receptor (beta chain) was sequenced in a study of cytomegalovirus exposure and HLA in healthy donors. About the study: Researchers found that roughly 80% of under 450 genotyped donors fell within the Caucasian-associated ancestry cluster.

Concerning this clone itself: Antigen: not known.

The study's findings and limits: The study flagged some 180 TCR beta chains as cytomegalovirus-associated.

Unmatched junction bases numbered 5, after V lost 3 bases and J lost 6 bases. Germline lookup yields CDR1 SGHRS and CDR2 YFSETQ. This CDR3 contains 14 residues. In the PCR, 60 Vbeta and 13 Jbeta primers were used. The method was immunoSEQ multiplex PCR; TCRdb's version includes in-frame clones alone and lacks a portion of them. Among more than 150,000 clones, 87% were seen once, and the ten largest hold over 0.2%. This chain joins TRBV5-1 and TRBJ1-2, with 10 nucleotides matching TRBD1. Material: PBMCs. The sequence derives from a girl under three years old in good health and CMV-seronegative. Here the CDR3 DNA reads TGCGCCAGCAGCTCCATGGGACAGGGGAATGGCTACACCTTC. Protein sequence: CASSSMGQGNGYTF.